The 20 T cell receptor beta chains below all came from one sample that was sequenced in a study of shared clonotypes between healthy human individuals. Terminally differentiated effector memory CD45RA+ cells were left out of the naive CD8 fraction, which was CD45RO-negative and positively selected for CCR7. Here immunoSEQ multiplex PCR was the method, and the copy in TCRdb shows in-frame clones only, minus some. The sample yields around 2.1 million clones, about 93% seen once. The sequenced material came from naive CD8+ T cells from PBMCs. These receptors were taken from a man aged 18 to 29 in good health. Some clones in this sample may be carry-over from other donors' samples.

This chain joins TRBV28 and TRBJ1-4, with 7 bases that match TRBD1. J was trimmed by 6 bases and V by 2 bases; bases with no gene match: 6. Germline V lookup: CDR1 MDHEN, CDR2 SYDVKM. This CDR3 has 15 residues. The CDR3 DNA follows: TGTGCCAGCAGTTTAGTCGACAGGGCTCATGAAAAACTGTTTTTT. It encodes CASSLVDRAHEKLFF.

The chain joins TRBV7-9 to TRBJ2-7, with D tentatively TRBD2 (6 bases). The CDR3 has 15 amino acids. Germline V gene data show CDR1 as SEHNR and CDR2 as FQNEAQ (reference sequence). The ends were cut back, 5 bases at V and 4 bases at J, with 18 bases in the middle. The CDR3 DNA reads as TGTGCCAGCAGCGCGGGGACCCTCGGGGGTTACGAGCAGTACTTC. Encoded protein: CASSAGTLGGYEQYF.

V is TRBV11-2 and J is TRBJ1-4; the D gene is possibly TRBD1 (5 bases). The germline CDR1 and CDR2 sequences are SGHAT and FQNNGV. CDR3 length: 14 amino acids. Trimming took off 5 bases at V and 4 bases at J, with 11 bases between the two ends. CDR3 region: CASSKGPVNEKLFF. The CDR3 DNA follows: TGTGCCAGCAGCAAGGGACCAGTTAATGAAAAACTGTTTTTT.

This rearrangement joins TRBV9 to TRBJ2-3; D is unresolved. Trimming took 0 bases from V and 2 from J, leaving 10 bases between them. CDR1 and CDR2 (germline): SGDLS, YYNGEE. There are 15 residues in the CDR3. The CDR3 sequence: CASSVEGFYTDTQYF. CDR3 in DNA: TGTGCCAGCAGCGTAGAAGGCTTTTACACAGATACGCAGTATTTT. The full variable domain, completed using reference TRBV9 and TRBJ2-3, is DSGVTQTPKHLITATGQRVTLRCSPRSGDLSVYWYQQSLDQGLQFLIQYYNGEERAKGNILERFSAQQFPDLHSELNLSSLELGDSALYFCASSVEGFYTDTQYFGPGTRLTVL.

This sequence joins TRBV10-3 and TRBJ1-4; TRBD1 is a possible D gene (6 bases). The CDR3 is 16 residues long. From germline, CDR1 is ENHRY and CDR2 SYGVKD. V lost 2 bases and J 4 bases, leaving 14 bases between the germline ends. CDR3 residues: CAISEAQGSLNEKLFF. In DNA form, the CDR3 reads TGTGCCATCAGTGAGGCCCAGGGGAGCCTTAATGAAAAACTGTTTTTT.

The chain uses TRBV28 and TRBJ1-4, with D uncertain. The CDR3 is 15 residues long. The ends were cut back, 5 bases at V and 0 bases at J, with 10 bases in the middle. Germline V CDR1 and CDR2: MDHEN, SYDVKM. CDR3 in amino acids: CASSLLVPTNEKLFF. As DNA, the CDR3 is TGTGCCAGCAGTCTGCTGGTACCAACTAATGAAAAACTGTTTTTT.

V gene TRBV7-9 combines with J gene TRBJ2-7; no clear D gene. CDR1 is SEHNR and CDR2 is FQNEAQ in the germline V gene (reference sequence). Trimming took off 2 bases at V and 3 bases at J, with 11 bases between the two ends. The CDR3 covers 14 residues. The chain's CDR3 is CASSLTLGVYEQYF. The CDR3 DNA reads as TGTGCCAGCAGCTTAACCCTAGGTGTCTACGAGCAGTACTTC.

CDR3 sequence: CASSLPGRAVDEQFF. The CDR3 DNA follows: TGTGCCAGCAGCTTGCCCGGGAGGGCCGTAGATGAGCAGTTCTTC. The genes are TRBV5-4 and TRBJ2-1, with 8 positions matching TRBD2. V trimming: 1 base; J trimming: 8 bases; junction bases outside the gene matches: 8. Germline V lookup: CDR1 SGHNT, CDR2 YYREEE (reference sequence). This CDR3 is 15 amino acids long.

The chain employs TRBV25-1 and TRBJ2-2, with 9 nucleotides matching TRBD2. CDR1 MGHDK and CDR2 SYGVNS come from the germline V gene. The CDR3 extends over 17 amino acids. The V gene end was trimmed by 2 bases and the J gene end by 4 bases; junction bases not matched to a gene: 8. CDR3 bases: TGTGCCAGCAGTGAAAGGGCTAGCGGGGTTGGCACCGGGGAGCTGTTTTTT. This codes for CASSERASGVGTGELFF.

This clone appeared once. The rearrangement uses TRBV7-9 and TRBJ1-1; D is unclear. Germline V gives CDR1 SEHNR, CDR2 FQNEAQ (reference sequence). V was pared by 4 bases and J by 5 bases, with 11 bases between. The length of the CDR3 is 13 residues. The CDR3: CASSWGDYTEAFF. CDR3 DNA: TGTGCCAGCAGCTGGGGAGACTATACTGAAGCTTTCTTT.

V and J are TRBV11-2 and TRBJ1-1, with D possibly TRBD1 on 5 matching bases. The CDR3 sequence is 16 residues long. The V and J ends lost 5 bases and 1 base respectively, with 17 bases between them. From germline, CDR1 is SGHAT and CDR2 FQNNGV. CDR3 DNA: TGTGCCAGCAGCCCTAGAGCAGGACAAGCGAACACTGAAGCTTTCTTT. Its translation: CASSPRAGQANTEAFF. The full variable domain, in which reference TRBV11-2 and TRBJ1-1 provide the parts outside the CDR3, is EAGVAQSPRYKIIEKRQSVAFWCNPISGHATLYWYQQILGQGPKLLIQFQNNGVVDDSQLPKDRFSAERLKGVDSTLKIQPAKLEDSAVYLCASSPRAGQANTEAFFGQGTRLTVV.

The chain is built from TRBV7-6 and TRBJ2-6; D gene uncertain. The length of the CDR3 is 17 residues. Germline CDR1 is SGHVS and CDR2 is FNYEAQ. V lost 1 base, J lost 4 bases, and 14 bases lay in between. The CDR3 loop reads CASSLEEQVYGANVLTF. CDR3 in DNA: TGTGCCAGCAGCTTAGAGGAACAAGTGTACGGGGCCAACGTCCTGACTTTC.

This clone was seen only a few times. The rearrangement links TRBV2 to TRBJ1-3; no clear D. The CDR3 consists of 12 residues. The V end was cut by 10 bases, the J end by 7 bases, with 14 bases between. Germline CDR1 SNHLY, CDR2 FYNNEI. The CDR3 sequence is CATVMDWNTIYF. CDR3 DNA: TGTGCCACCGTCATGGATTGGAACACCATATATTTT.

CDR3 residues: CASRARSSGTSTDTQYF. The CDR3 DNA sequence: TGTGCCAGCAGGGCCCGCTCTAGCGGTACTAGCACAGATACGCAGTATTTT. This sequence joins TRBV7-9 and TRBJ2-3; 7 bases align to TRBD2. Germline V gene data show CDR1 as SEHNR and CDR2 as FQNEAQ (reference sequence). The CDR3 sequence is 17 residues long. Unmatched junction bases numbered 12, after V lost 6 bases and J lost 0 bases.

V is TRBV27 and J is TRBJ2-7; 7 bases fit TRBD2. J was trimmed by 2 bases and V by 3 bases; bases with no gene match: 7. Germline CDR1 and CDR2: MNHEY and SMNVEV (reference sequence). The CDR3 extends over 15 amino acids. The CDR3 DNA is TGTGCCAGCAGTTTTTATTCTAGCGGTGCCTACGAGCAGTACTTC. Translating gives CASSFYSSGAYEQYF.

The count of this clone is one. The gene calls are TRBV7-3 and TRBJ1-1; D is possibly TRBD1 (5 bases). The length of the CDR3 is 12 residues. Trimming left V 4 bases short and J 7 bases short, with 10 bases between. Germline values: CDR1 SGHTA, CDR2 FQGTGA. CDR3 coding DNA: TGTGCCAGCAGCTCCGGGGGAGGTGAAGCTTTCTTT. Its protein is CASSSGGGEAFF.

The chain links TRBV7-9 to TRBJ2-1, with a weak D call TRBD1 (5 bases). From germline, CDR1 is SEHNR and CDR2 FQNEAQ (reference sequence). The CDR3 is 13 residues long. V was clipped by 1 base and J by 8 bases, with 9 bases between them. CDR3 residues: CASSLVGRDEQFF. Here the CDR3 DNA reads TGTGCCAGCAGCTTAGTAGGCAGGGATGAGCAGTTCTTC.

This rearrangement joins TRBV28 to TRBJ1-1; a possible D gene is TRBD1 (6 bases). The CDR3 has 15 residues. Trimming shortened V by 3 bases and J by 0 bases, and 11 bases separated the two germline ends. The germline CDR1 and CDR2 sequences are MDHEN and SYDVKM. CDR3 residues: CASSFLGGMNTEAFF. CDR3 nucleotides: TGTGCCAGCAGTTTCTTGGGGGGCATGAACACTGAAGCTTTCTTT.

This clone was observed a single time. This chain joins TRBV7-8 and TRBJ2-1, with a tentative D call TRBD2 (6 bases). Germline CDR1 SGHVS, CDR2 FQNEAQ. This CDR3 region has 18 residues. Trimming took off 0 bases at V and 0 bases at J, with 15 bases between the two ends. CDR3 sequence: CASSLARILADSYNEQFF. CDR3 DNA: TGTGCCAGCAGCTTAGCCCGAATCTTAGCGGACTCCTACAATGAGCAGTTCTTC.

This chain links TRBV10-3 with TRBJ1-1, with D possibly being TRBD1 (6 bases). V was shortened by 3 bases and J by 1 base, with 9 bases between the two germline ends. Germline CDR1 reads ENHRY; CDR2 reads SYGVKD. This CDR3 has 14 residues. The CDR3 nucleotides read TGTGCCATCAGTGACCCGACAGGGAACACTGAAGCTTTCTTT. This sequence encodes CAISDPTGNTEAFF.